This T cell receptor (beta chain) stems from a study of blood T cells in healthy people across ages. Study-wide points: TCR beta diversity, measured per million T cells, fell in a roughly linear way with age.

As regards this clonotype: Its cognate antigen is unknown.

With a J-beta primer mix and a sample-barcoded 5' primer, a second PCR ran about 6 to 11 cycles. Using its own MiXCR run on the 5' RACE reads, TCRdb lists one record per CDR3 protein. The repertoire has 890,000 or so distinct CDR3 sequences, around 62% of them found once; the top ten carry roughly 25%. CDR3 length: 14 amino acids. Germline CDR1 reads MNHEY; CDR2 reads SMNVEV (reference sequence). V lost 5 bases to trimming and J lost 1 base; unmatched junction nucleotides: 3. This clonotype originated in a man aged 25 to 45 in good health. Sample: blood. V is TRBV27 and J is TRBJ1-1, with 8 bases matching TRBD1. CDR3 protein: CASSPDRGNTEAFF. The CDR3, as DNA: TGTGCCAGCAGTCCCGACAGGGGGAACACTGAAGCTTTCTTT.